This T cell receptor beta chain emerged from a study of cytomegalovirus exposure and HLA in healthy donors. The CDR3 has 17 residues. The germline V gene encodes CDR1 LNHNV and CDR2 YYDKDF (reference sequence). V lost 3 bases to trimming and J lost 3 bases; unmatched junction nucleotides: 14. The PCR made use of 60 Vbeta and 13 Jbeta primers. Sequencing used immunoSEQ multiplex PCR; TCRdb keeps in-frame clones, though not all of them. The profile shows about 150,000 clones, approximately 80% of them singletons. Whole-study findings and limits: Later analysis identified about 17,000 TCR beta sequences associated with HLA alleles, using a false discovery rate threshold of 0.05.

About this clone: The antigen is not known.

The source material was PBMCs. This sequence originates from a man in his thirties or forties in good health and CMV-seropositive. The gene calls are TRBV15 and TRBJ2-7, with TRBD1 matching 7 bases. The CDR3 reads CATSRENRGVLHYEQYF. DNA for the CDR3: TGTGCCACCAGCAGGGAAAACAGGGGTGTTCTACACTACGAGCAGTACTTC.